This is a list of T cell receptor beta chains from one sample in a study of blood T cells in healthy people across ages. MiXCR was run by TCRdb on the 5' RACE reads, yielding one entry per CDR3 protein. The sample includes approximately 1.5 million distinct CDR3 sequences, around 35% seen only once; the top ten take over 9%. What was sequenced was blood. The source of these receptors is a woman between 25 and 40 years old in good health. Each CDR3 is given with its conserved first and last residue. A D gene is named only where the DNA matches it firmly. Clone sizes are given selectively: once, few, many, or a class where the clone is expanded.

V,D,size,J,CDR3,DNA
TRBV5-6,TRBD2,few,TRBJ2-5,CASSLLREGVEETQYF,TGTGCCAGCAGCTTGTTGCGGGAGGGAGTTGAAGAGACCCAGTACTTC
TRBV5-1,TRBD2,many,TRBJ2-3,CASSPGAGGDTQYF,TGCGCCAGCAGCCCTGGGGCGGGAGGAGATACGCAGTATTTT
TRBV20-1,TRBD1,-,TRBJ1-1,CSAWTGALAFF,TGCAGTGCTTGGACAGGGGCTTTAGCTTTCTTT
TRBV5-1,TRBD1,-,TRBJ2-4,CASSPRTGADGQYF,TGCGCCAGCAGCCCAAGGACAGGAGCGGACGGGCAGTACTTC
TRBV30,TRBD1,-,TRBJ1-2,CAWSVPGGGYTF,TGTGCCTGGAGTGTACCAGGGGGAGGCTACACCTTC
TRBV3-1,TRBD2,few,TRBJ2-3,CASSRERGGRIDTQYF,TGTGCCAGCAGCCGGGAGCGGGGGGGCCGAATAGATACGCAGTATTTT
TRBV24-1,-,-,TRBJ2-3,CATSDPHPQRGTDTQYF,TGTGCCACCAGTGATCCCCACCCCCAGCGGGGCACAGATACGCAGTATTTT
TRBV7-9,TRBD2,-,TRBJ2-1,CASSLGTRPDEQFF,TGTGCCAGCAGCCTAGGGACTAGGCCCGATGAGCAGTTCTTC
TRBV12-3/TRBV12-4,TRBD1,-,TRBJ2-1,CASSQDRARYNEQFF,TGTGCCAGCAGCCAGGACAGGGCTAGATACAATGAGCAGTTCTTC
TRBV7-9,-,few,TRBJ2-1,CASSLGAGLDNEQFF,TGTGCCAGCAGCTTAGGAGCAGGGCTGGACAATGAGCAGTTCTTC
TRBV27,-,few,TRBJ2-5,CASRPSPRGETQYF,TGTGCCAGCAGACCATCGCCAAGGGGGGAGACCCAGTACTTC
TRBV6-5,TRBD2,-,TRBJ2-3,CASSYSRLAGGLASTDTQYF,TGTGCCAGCAGTTACTCGCGACTAGCGGGGGGCCTGGCTAGCACAGATACGCAGTATTTT
TRBV20-1,-,-,TRBJ1-1,CSAREVVWSTEAFF,TGCAGTGCTAGAGAGGTGGTTTGGAGCACTGAAGCTTTCTTT
TRBV3-1,-,-,TRBJ1-2,CASSQDSPQESLNYGYTF,TGTGCCAGCAGCCAAGATAGCCCACAGGAGTCCCTTAACTATGGCTACACCTTC
TRBV27,-,few,TRBJ2-3,CASSLGEGGITDTQYF,TGTGCCAGCTCACTCGGAGAGGGAGGCATCACAGATACGCAGTATTTT
TRBV6-6,TRBD1,-,TRBJ2-7,CASSYTGAYEQYF,TGTGCCAGCAGTTACACAGGGGCCTACGAGCAGTACTTC
TRBV4-1,-,few,TRBJ2-1,CASSQRGILGPYNEQFF,TGCGCCAGCAGCCAAAGGGGTATATTGGGCCCATACAATGAGCAGTTCTTC
TRBV20-1,-,few,TRBJ2-3,CSAREGTGDPDTQYF,TGCAGTGCTAGGGAGGGTACAGGGGACCCAGATACGCAGTATTTT
TRBV29-1,TRBD1,few,TRBJ1-1,CSGEDRGFTEAFF,TGCAGCGGCGAGGACAGGGGGTTCACTGAAGCTTTCTTT
TRBV29-1,-,-,TRBJ2-1,CSVETGGEQFF,TGCAGCGTTGAAACGGGTGGTGAGCAGTTCTTC
TRBV7-9,-,-,TRBJ1-1,CASSLGGVEEAFF,TGTGCCAGCAGCTTAGGTGGGGTTGAAGAAGCTTTCTTT
TRBV21-1,-,-,TRBJ2-3,CASPNKASGGIEFASTDTQYF,TGTGCCAGCCCCAATAAGGCGAGCGGGGGGATCGAATTCGCTAGCACAGATACGCAGTATTTT
TRBV7-9,TRBD2,once,TRBJ2-5,CASYLGASGGLARATQYF,TGTGCCAGCTACCTCGGGGCTAGCGGGGGTCTGGCAAGAGCGACCCAGTACTTC
TRBV27,-,-,TRBJ1-1,CASSFPVAFF,TGTGCCAGCAGTTTCCCAGTAGCTTTCTTT
TRBV7-3,-,once,TRBJ1-1,CASSLTLRTSTEAFF,TGTGCCAGCAGCTTAACGTTAAGGACGAGCACTGAAGCTTTCTTT
TRBV11-2,TRBD1,-,TRBJ1-2,CASSSLRQGGRKANYGYTF,TGTGCCAGCAGTTCCCTCAGACAGGGAGGGAGAAAAGCTAACTATGGCTACACCTTC
TRBV20-1,-,-,TRBJ2-3,CSARRDDTDTQYF,TGCAGTGCTAGAAGAGACGACACAGATACGCAGTATTTT
TRBV2,-,-,TRBJ2-7,CASRKGLWAGSIIYEQYF,TGTGCCAGCAGGAAGGGTTTGTGGGCAGGGAGTATAATCTACGAGCAGTACTTC
TRBV7-2,TRBD2,few,TRBJ2-5,CASSLAELAGETQYF,TGTGCCAGCAGCTTAGCGGAACTAGCGGGTGAGACCCAGTACTTC
TRBV6-1,-,-,TRBJ2-1,CASSGRQGFEDNEQFF,TGTGCCAGCAGTGGGAGGCAGGGGTTTGAGGACAATGAGCAGTTCTTC
TRBV6-5,TRBD2,once,TRBJ2-1,CASSRGSGRGNEQFF,TGTGCCAGCAGTCGGGGGAGCGGGAGGGGCAATGAGCAGTTCTTC
TRBV7-2,TRBD2,-,TRBJ2-1,CASSPYIWAGGNNNYNEQFF,TGTGCCAGCAGCCCGTACATATGGGCGGGGGGCAACAATAACTACAATGAGCAGTTCTTC
TRBV18,-,-,TRBJ2-5,CASSPSGWETQYF,TGTGCCAGCTCACCATCCGGATGGGAGACCCAGTACTTC
TRBV6-1,TRBD2,-,TRBJ2-1,CASSESGAQFF,TGTGCCAGCAGCGAGAGCGGGGCGCAGTTCTTC
TRBV3-1,-,-,TRBJ2-6,CASSQDVSGANVLTF,TGTGCCAGCAGCCAAGATGTGTCTGGGGCCAACGTCCTGACTTTC
TRBV5-1,-,few,TRBJ2-3,CASSEGRGITDTQYF,TGCGCCAGCAGCGAAGGGCGGGGTATAACAGATACGCAGTATTTT
TRBV5-1,TRBD2,-,TRBJ2-1,CASSPTAASGNNEQFF,TGCGCCAGCAGCCCCACAGCCGCTAGCGGAAACAATGAGCAGTTCTTC
TRBV4-1,-,-,TRBJ2-2,CASSQVVFFNTGELFF,TGCGCCAGCAGCCAAGTGGTCTTTTTCAACACCGGGGAGCTGTTTTTT
TRBV9,-,-,TRBJ2-2,CASSVGSGNGGELFF,TGTGCCAGCAGCGTAGGGTCCGGGAATGGCGGGGAGCTGTTTTTT
TRBV27,TRBD2,many,TRBJ2-3,CASTGLAGSADTQYF,TGTGCCAGCACAGGACTAGCGGGTAGCGCAGATACGCAGTATTTT
TRBV5-5,-,-,TRBJ2-7,CATGATDVNEQYF,TGTGCCACCGGCGCCACGGACGTCAACGAGCAGTACTTC
TRBV7-2,-,-,TRBJ2-7,CASSPTGGENYEQYF,TGTGCCAGCAGCCCTACAGGGGGGGAGAACTACGAGCAGTACTTC
TRBV12-3/TRBV12-4,-,-,TRBJ2-5,CASSLSLKETQYF,TGTGCCAGCAGTCTCTCCCTCAAAGAGACCCAGTACTTC
TRBV15,-,-,TRBJ2-1,CATSVGGGAGSYNEQFF,TGTGCCACCAGCGTCGGTGGGGGGGCGGGATCCTACAATGAGCAGTTCTTC
TRBV20-1,-,few,TRBJ2-7,CSARDVEQDAKPYEQYF,TGCAGTGCTAGAGATGTCGAACAGGACGCTAAACCCTACGAGCAGTACTTC
TRBV21-1,-,few,TRBJ2-7,CASSKSYPGGFGRGQPYEQYF,TGTGCCAGCAGCAAGTCATACCCGGGGGGCTTCGGCAGGGGGCAACCCTACGAGCAGTACTTC
TRBV12-3/TRBV12-4,-,many,TRBJ2-7,CASSSWGESDEQYF,TGTGCCAGCAGTTCCTGGGGAGAAAGCGACGAGCAGTACTTC
TRBV4-1,-,-,TRBJ1-5,CASSHTVQAQGLNQPQHF,TGCGCCAGCAGCCATACCGTACAGGCTCAGGGGCTCAATCAGCCCCAGCATTTT
TRBV9,-,few,TRBJ2-1,CASSPSGGANNEQFF,TGTGCCAGCAGCCCCTCGGGGGGCGCGAACAATGAGCAGTTCTTC
TRBV3-1,TRBD2,-,TRBJ2-1,CASRSSGRGDEQFF,TGTGCCAGCAGGTCTAGCGGGAGGGGTGACGAGCAGTTCTTC